One TCR beta chain is described in this entry. These data come from a study of technical replicates of blood from several donors. Trimming shortened V by 3 bases and J by 0 bases, and 9 bases separated the two germline ends. The CDR3 runs 15 residues. The germline V gene has CDR1 MNHEY and CDR2 SVGAGI. Measured with immunoSEQ multiplex PCR; TCRdb has only the in-frame clones, and not every one. Of 80,000 or so clones listed, roughly 77% are singletons. This chain uses TRBV6-5 with TRBJ1-3; weak D call: TRBD1 (6 bases). The source material was PBMCs. The receptor's source is a human donor in good health. Some clones in this sample may be carry-over from other donors' samples. CDR3 nucleotides: TGTGCCAGCAGTTATTTACAGGGCTCTGGAAACACCATATATTTT. Its translation is CASSYLQGSGNTIYF.